Below, 3 T cell receptor beta chains from the same sample are listed, as sequenced in a study of neurological immune-mediated disorders. From the 5' RACE reads, TCRdb called clonotypes with MiXCR, one entry per CDR3 protein. The profile covers roughly 23,000 distinct CDR3 sequences, with about 10% appearing a single time and about a fifth taken by the ten largest. Sequencing used PBMCs. Source of these receptors: a woman in her sixties or seventies with HTLV-1-associated myelopathy (HAM/TSP).

This clonotype occurred many times. The rearrangement links TRBV20-1 to TRBJ2-3, with 13 nucleotides matching TRBD2. After removal of 6 bases from V and 3 bases from J, the junction contained 6 bases not matched to a gene. Germline V lookup: CDR1 DFQATT, CDR2 SNEGSKA (reference sequence). This CDR3 has 15 amino acids. Written as DNA, the CDR3 is TGCAGTGCCCTGACGGGACTAGCGGGGACAGATACGCAGTATTTT. It translates to CSALTGLAGTDTQYF.

The sample holds many counts of this clonotype. Germline is not matched at one junction end, which may reflect a read error. The chain couples TRBV3-1 to TRBJ2-5; D perhaps matches TRBD1 (6 bases). CDR1 is LGHDT and CDR2 is YNNKEL in the germline V gene (reference sequence). The CDR3 totals 12 residues. CDR3 coding DNA: TGTGCCAGCAGCCAAGAAGGACAGACGCAGTACTTC. This sequence encodes CASSQEGQTQYF.

This clonotype was observed at least ten times. V and J are TRBV7-9 and TRBJ2-2; D not certain. The CDR3 consists of 13 residues. V was shortened by 5 bases and J by 2 bases, with 6 bases between the two germline ends. The V gene's germline CDR1 is SEHNR and CDR2 FQNEAQ (reference sequence). Here the CDR3 DNA reads TGTGCCAGCAGCCCATATAACACCGGGGAGCTGTTTTTT. The encoded protein is CASSPYNTGELFF.